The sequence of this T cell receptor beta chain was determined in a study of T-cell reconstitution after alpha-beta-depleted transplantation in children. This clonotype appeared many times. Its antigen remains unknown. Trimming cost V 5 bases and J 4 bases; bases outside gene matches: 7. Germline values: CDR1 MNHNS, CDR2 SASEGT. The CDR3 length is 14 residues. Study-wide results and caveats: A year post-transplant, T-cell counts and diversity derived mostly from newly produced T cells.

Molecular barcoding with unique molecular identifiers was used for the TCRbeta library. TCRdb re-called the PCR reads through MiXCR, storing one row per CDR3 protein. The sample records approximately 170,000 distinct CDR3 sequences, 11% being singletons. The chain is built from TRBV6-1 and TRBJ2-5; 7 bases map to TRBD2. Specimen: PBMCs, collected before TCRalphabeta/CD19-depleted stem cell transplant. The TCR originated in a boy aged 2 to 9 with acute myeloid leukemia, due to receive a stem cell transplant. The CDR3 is CASSTGLVGETQYF. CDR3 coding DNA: TGTGCCAGCAGTACCGGACTAGTAGGAGAGACCCAGTACTTC.